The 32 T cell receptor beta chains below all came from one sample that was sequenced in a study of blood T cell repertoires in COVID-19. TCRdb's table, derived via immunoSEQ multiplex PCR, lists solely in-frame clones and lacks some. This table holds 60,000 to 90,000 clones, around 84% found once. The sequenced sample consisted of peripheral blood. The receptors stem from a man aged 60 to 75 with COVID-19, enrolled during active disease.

As DNA, the CDR3 is TGCGCCAGCAGTTACGTTCGGACTAGCGATGGTCCAGATACGCAGTATTTT. Translated: CASSYVRTSDGPDTQYF. The rearrangement joins TRBV10-1 to TRBJ2-3; TRBD2 agrees at 9 bases. With 5 bases clipped from V and 4 bases from J, the junction kept 13 bases outside the gene matches. CDR1 is WNHNN and CDR2 is SYGVQD in the germline V gene (reference sequence). This CDR3 spans 17 amino acids.

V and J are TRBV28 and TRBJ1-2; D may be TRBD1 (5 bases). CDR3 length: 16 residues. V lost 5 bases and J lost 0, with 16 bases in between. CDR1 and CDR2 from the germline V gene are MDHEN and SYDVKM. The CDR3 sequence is CASSPRGSRANYGYTF. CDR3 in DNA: TGTGCCAGCAGTCCCCGGGGGAGTCGAGCTAACTATGGCTACACCTTC.

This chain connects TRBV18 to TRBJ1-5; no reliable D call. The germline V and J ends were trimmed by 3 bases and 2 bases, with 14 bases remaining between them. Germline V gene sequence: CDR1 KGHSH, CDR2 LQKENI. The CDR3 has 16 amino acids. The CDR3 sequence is CASSPVGKGGNQPQHF. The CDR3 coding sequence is TGTGCCAGCTCACCCGTCGGAAAGGGAGGCAATCAGCCCCAGCATTTT.

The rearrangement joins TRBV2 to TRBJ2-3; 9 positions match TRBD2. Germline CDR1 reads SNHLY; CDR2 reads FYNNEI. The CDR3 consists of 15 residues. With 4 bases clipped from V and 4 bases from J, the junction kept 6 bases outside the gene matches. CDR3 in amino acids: CASSGAGGMADTQYF. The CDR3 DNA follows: TGTGCCAGCAGTGGAGCGGGAGGAATGGCAGATACGCAGTATTTT.

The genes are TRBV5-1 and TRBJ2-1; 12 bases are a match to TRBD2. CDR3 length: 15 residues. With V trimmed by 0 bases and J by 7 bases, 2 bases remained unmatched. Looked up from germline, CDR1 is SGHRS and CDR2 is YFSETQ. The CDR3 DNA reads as TGCGCCAGCAGCTTGGCTGGGACTAGCGGGAATGAGCAGTTCTTC. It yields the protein CASSLAGTSGNEQFF.

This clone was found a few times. CDR3 DNA sequence: TGTGCCAGCTCACCATCGGCCCTAGCGGGAGCCACCAATGAGCAGTTCTTC. Translated, it gives CASSPSALAGATNEQFF. The chain has TRBV18 and TRBJ2-1, with TRBD2 matching 10 bases. V gave up 2 bases and J gave up 6 bases; unmatched junction bases: 10. CDR3 length: 17 amino acids. CDR1 KGHSH and CDR2 LQKENI come from the germline V gene.

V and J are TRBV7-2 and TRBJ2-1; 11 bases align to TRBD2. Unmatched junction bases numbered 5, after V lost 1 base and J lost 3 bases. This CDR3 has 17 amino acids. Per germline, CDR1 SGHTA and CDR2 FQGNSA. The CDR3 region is CASSLVAGGGGYNEQFF. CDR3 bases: TGTGCCAGCAGCTTAGTAGCGGGAGGGGGTGGCTACAATGAGCAGTTCTTC.

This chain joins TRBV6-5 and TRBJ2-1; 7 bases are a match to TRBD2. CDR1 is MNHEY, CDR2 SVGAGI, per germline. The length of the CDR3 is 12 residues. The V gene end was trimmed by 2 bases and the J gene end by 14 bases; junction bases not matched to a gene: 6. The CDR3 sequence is CASSYARGGEFF. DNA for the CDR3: TGTGCCAGCAGTTACGCTCGGGGAGGGGAGTTCTTC.

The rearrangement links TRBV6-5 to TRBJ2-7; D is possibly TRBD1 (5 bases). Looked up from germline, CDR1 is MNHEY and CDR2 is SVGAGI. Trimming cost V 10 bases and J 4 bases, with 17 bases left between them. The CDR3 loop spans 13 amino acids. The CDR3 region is CATNTMTDYEQYF. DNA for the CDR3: TGTGCCACCAACACTATGACAGATTACGAGCAGTACTTC.

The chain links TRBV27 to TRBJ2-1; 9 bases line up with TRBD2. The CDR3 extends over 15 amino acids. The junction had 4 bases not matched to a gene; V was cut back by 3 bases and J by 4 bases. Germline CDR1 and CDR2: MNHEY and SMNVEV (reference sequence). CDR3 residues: CASSFSGGPYNEQFF. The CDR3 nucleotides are TGTGCCAGCAGTTTTAGCGGGGGACCTTACAATGAGCAGTTCTTC.

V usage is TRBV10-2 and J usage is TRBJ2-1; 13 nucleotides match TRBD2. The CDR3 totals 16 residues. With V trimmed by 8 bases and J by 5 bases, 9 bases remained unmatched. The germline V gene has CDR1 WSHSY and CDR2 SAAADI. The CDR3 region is CASRPGTSGAHNEQFF. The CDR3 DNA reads TGCGCCAGCCGTCCCGGGACTAGCGGGGCCCACAATGAGCAGTTCTTC.

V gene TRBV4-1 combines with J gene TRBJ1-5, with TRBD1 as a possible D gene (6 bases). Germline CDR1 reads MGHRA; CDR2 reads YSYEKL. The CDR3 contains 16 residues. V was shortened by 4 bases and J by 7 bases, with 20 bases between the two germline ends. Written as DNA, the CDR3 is TGCGCCAGCAGCCCGGGGGGCAGGGGTATAGTCCAGCCCCAGCATTTT. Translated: CASSPGGRGIVQPQHF.

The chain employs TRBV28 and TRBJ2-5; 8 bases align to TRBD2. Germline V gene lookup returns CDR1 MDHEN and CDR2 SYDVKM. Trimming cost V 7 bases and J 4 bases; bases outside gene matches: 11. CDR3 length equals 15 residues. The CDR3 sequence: CASTPGGLGRETQYF. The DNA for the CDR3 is TGTGCCAGCACCCCGGGGGGGTTGGGTAGAGAGACCCAGTACTTC.

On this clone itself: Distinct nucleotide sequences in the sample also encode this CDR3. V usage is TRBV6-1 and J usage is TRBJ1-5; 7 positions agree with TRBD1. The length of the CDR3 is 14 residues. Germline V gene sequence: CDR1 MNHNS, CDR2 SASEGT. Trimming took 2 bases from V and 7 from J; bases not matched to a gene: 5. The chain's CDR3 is CASSERQGGQPQHF. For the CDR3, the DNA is TGTGCCAGCAGTGAAAGACAGGGCGGGCAGCCCCAGCATTTT.

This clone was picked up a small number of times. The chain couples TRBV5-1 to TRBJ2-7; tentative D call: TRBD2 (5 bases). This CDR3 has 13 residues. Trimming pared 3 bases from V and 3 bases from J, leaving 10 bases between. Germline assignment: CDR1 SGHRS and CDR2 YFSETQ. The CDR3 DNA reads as TGCGCCAGCAGCTCGGAGGTCGGCTACGAGCAGTACTTC. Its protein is CASSSEVGYEQYF.

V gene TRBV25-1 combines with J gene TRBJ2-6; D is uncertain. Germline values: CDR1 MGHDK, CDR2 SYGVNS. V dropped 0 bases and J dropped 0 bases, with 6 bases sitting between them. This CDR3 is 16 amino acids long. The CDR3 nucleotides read TGTGCCAGCAGTGAATATAGTGGCTCTGGGGCCAACGTCCTGACTTTC. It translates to CASSEYSGSGANVLTF.

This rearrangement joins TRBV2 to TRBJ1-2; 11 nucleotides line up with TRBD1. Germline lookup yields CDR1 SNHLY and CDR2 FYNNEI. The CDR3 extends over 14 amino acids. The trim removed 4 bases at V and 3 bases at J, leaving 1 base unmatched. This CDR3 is CASSGTGGYYGYTF. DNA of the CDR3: TGTGCCAGCAGTGGGACAGGGGGCTACTATGGCTACACCTTC.

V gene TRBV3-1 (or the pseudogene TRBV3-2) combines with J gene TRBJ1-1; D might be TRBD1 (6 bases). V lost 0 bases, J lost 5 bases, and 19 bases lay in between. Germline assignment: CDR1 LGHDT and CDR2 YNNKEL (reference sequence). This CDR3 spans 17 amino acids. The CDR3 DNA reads TGTGCCAGCAGCCAAGATGTCGGGACACTCGTGGGGACTGAAGCTTTCTTT. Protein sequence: CASSQDVGTLVGTEAFF.

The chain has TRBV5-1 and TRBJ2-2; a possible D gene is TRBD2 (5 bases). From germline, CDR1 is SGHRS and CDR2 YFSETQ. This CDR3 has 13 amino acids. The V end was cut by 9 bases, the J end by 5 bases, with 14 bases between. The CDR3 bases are TGCGCCACGGGGTACAGCGTAACCGGGGAGCTGTTTTTT. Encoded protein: CATGYSVTGELFF.

The CDR3 sequence: CASSDPSSSPTGELFF. The CDR3 bases are TGTGCCAGCAGTGACCCGAGTTCGAGTCCCACCGGGGAGCTGTTTTTT. The V and J genes are TRBV25-1 and TRBJ2-2; D unclear. CDR3 size: 16 residues. Germline values: CDR1 MGHDK, CDR2 SYGVNS. Trimming removed 3 bases at V and 4 bases at J, with 15 bases between.

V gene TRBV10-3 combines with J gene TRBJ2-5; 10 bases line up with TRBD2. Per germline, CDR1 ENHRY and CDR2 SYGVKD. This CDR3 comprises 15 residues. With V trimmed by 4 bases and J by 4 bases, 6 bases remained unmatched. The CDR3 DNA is TGTGCCATCAGTGGGGTAGCGGGGGGAGGAGAGACCCAGTACTTC. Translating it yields CAISGVAGGGETQYF.

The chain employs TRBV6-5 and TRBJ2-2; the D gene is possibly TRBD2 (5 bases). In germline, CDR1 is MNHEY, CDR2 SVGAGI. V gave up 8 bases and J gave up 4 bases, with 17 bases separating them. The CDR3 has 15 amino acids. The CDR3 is CASRPDWSVTGELFF. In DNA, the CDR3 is TGTGCCAGCCGCCCGGACTGGAGCGTCACCGGGGAGCTGTTTTTT.

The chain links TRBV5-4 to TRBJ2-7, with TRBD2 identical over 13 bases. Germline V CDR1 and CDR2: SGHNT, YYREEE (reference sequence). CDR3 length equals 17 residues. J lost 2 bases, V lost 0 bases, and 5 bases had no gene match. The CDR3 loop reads CASSLGGLAGETYEQYF. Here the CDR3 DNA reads TGTGCCAGCAGCTTGGGTGGACTAGCGGGGGAAACCTACGAGCAGTACTTC.

CDR3: CASTLGTGLFEQYF. The CDR3, as DNA: TGTGCCAGCACCCTTGGGACAGGCCTTTTCGAGCAGTACTTC. The chain recombines TRBV18 with TRBJ2-7, with 8 nucleotides matching TRBD1. The CDR3 extends over 14 amino acids. J was trimmed by 6 bases and V by 8 bases; bases with no gene match: 12. Germline V lookup: CDR1 KGHSH, CDR2 LQKENI.

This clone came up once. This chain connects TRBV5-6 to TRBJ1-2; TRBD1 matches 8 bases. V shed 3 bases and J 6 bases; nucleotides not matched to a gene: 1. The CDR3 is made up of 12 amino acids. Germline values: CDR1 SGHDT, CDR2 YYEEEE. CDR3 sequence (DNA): TGTGCCAGCAGCTGGACAGGGCATGGCTACACCTTC. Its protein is CASSWTGHGYTF.

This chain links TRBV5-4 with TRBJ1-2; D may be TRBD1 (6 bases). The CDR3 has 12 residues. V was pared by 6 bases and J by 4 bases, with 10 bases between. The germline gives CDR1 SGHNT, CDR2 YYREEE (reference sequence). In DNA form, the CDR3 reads TGTGCCAGCACCCGAGGGGGCTATGGCTACACCTTC. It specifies CASTRGGYGYTF.

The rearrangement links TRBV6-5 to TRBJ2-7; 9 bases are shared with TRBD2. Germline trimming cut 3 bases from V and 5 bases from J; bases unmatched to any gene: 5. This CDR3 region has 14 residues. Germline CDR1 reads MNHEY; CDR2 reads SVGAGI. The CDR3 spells CASSYIAGVNEQYF. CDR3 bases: TGTGCCAGCAGTTATATAGCGGGAGTTAACGAGCAGTACTTC.

The CDR3 DNA sequence: TGTGCCAGCAGCTCGCGAGAGACCCAGTACTTC. Protein product: CASSSRETQYF. The V call is TRBV11-2, the J call TRBJ2-5; D is unclear. CDR3 length equals 11 residues. Looked up from germline, CDR1 is SGHAT and CDR2 is FQNNGV. Deletions cut 4 bases from V and 4 bases from J, with 4 bases between. Full variable domain (missing parts from reference TRBV11-2 and TRBJ2-5): EAGVAQSPRYKIIEKRQSVAFWCNPISGHATLYWYQQILGQGPKLLIQFQNNGVVDDSQLPKDRFSAERLKGVDSTLKIQPAKLEDSAVYLCASSSRETQYFGPGTRLLVL.

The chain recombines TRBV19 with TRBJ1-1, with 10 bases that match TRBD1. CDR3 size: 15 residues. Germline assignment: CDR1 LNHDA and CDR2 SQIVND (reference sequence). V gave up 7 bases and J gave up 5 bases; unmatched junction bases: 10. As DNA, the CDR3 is TGTGCCAGTACGAGGGACAGGGGAGTATGGACTGAAGCTTTCTTT. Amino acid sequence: CASTRDRGVWTEAFF.

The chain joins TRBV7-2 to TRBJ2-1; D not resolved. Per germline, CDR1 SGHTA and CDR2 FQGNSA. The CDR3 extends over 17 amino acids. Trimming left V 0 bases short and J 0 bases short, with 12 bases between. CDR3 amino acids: CASSLAGTKSSYNEQFF. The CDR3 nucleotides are TGTGCCAGCAGCTTAGCGGGCACCAAGAGCTCCTACAATGAGCAGTTCTTC.

The CDR3 is CASSLGSSGGADTQYF. The CDR3 coding sequence is TGTGCCAGCAGCTTAGGGTCTAGCGGGGGAGCAGATACGCAGTATTTT. J is TRBJ2-3 and V is TRBV7-3; TRBD2 aligns across 10 bases. V lost 2 bases, J lost 4 bases, and 6 bases stayed unmatched. Germline loops: CDR1 SGHTA, CDR2 FQGTGA. The CDR3 is 16 amino acids.

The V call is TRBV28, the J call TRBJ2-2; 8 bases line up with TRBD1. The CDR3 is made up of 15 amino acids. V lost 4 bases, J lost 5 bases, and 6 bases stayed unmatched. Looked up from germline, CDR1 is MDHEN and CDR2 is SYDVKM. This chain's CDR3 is CASSSGTGGTGELFF. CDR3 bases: TGTGCCAGCAGTTCTGGGACAGGCGGGACCGGGGAGCTGTTTTTT. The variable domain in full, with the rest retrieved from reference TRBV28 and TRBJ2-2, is DVKVTQSSRYLVKRTGEKVFLECVQDMDHENMFWYRQDPGLGLRLIYFSYDVKMKEKGDIPEGYSVSREKKERFSLILESASTNQTSMYLCASSSGTGGTGELFFGEGSRLTVL.